This entry describes one TCR beta chain. Its matching antigen is unknown. Distinct nucleotide sequences in the sample also encode this CDR3. The CDR3 contains 12 residues. In germline, CDR1 is MNHEY, CDR2 SVGAGI. Trimming cost V 4 bases and J 5 bases; bases outside gene matches: 1. The repertoire was sequenced with immunoSEQ multiplex PCR; TCRdb's copy has only in-frame clones and lacks some. The sample has about 600,000 clones; around 97% are singletons. The sample belongs to a study of shared clonotypes between healthy human individuals. Study-wide results and caveats: The represented genetic and exposure-history diversity was limited by the small number of donors.

The chain links TRBV6-5 to TRBJ2-5; 7 positions match TRBD1. Material for sequencing was naive CD4+ T cells sorted from blood. Subset indicated: CD45RA+ positively selected. This clonotype was sampled from a woman aged 30 to 39 in good health. CDR3 nucleotide sequence: TGTGCCAGCAGTTCACAGGGGGAGACCCAGTACTTC. This translates into CASSSQGETQYF.